This T cell receptor (beta chain) was identified in a study of OX40 agonist ivuxolimab in advanced cancers. With 5 bases removed from V and 0 bases from J, the gap between germline ends came to 13 bases. This CDR3 region has 16 residues. Per the germline V gene, CDR1 is LNHDA and CDR2 is SQIVND (reference sequence). TCRdb's table, derived via immunoSEQ multiplex PCR, lists solely in-frame clones and lacks some. The table lists tens of thousands of clones, about 85% of them singletons. V is TRBV19 and J is TRBJ2-2; unclear D gene. This specimen consisted of CD4+ or CD8+ T cells sorted from blood, obtained in a trial of the OX40 agonist ivuxolimab. The source is an adult with an advanced solid tumor such as melanoma, head and neck, liver or kidney cancer. CDR3 bases: TGTGCCAGTAGTCCCGAACGCCGGCCGAACACCGGGGAGCTGTTTTTT. Translation: CASSPERRPNTGELFF.